The rows below give T cell receptor beta chains drawn from one sample of a study of human T cells and chemical hapten exposure. TCRdb itself ran the RACE reads through MiXCR, one entry per CDR3 protein. The table lists around 130,000 distinct CDR3 sequences, about 11% of them singletons. The material was whole blood, obtained in connection with sensitization to the hapten diphenylcyclopropenone (DPC). The receptors derive from a woman aged 45-65 years with alopecia areata. Some clones in this sample may be carry-over from other donors' samples. Each CDR3 is given with its conserved first and last residue. The D gene is left open where the match is weak. The size field is filled for only some rows; it gives once, few, many or a size class.

>-|TRBV5-1|TRBJ1-2|many
CASSLGLSDYGYTF
TGCGCCAGCAGCTTGGGGCTATCGGACTATGGCTACACCTTC
>-|TRBV7-2|TRBJ1-5|-
CASSFWGDQPQHF
TGTGCCAGCAGCTTTTGGGGGGATCAGCCCCAGCATTTT
>-|TRBV2|TRBJ2-1|few
CASSETWNEQFF
TGTGCCAGCAGTGAAACGTGGAATGAGCAGTTCTTC
>-|TRBV19|TRBJ1-2|few
CASSLTENGYTF
TGTGCCAGTAGCTTGACGGAGAATGGCTACACCTTC
>TRBD2|TRBV5-4|TRBJ2-3|-
CASSSILAGVSADTQYF
TGTGCCAGCAGCTCAATACTAGCGGGAGTATCCGCAGATACGCAGTATTTT
>TRBD1|TRBV9|TRBJ2-2|few
CASSGQGSHTGELFF
TGTGCCAGCAGCGGACAGGGGTCTCACACCGGGGAGCTGTTTTTT
>-|TRBV30|TRBJ2-1|-
CAWSKLSSYNEQFF
TGTGCCTGGAGCAAGCTTAGCTCCTACAATGAGCAGTTCTTC
>TRBD1|TRBV2|TRBJ1-6|few
CASRETGNSPLHF
TGTGCCAGCAGGGAGACAGGGAATTCACCCCTCCACTTT
>-|TRBV6-5|TRBJ2-3|-
CASSYNWQGPTDTQYF
TGTGCCAGCAGTTACAATTGGCAAGGGCCCACAGATACGCAGTATTTT
>TRBD1|TRBV20-1|TRBJ1-1|-
CSASTGARNTEAFF
TGCAGTGCTAGCACAGGGGCGAGGAACACTGAAGCTTTCTTT
>TRBD1|TRBV3-1|TRBJ2-7|-
CASSPDRAREYEQYF
TGTGCCAGCAGCCCGGACAGGGCTCGGGAGTACGAGCAGTACTTC
>TRBD1|TRBV12-3/TRBV12-4|TRBJ2-7|few
CASIPGDSDEQYF
TGTGCCAGCATCCCCGGGGACAGCGACGAGCAGTACTTC
>-|TRBV5-1|TRBJ2-5|-
CASSQSTGQETQYF
TGCGCCAGCAGCCAATCGACAGGACAAGAGACCCAGTACTTC
>-|TRBV6-5|TRBJ2-5|-
CASSFGARGGTQYF
TGTGCCAGCAGTTTCGGGGCCCGCGGCGGGACCCAGTACTTC
>TRBD1|TRBV6-6|TRBJ1-5|few
CATSGQGADQPQHF
TGTGCCACTTCCGGACAGGGGGCGGACCAGCCCCAGCATTTT
>-|TRBV5-6|TRBJ1-4|-
CASSSVKEKLFF
TGTGCCAGCAGCTCGGTGAAGGAAAAACTGTTTTTT